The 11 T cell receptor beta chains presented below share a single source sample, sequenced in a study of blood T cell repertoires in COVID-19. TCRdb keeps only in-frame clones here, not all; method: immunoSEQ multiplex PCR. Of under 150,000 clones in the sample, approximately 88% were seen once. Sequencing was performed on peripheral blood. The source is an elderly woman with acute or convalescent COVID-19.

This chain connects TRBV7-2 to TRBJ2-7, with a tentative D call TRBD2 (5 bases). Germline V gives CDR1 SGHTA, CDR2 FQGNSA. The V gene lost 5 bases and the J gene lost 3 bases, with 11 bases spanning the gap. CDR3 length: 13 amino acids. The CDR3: CASSLRRDYEQYF. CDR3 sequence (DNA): TGTGCCAGCAGCCTGCGCCGGGACTACGAGCAGTACTTC.

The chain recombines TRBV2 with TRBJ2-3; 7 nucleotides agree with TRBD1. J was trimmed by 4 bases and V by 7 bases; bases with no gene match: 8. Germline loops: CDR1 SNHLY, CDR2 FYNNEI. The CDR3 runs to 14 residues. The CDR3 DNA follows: TGTGCCAGCACCCAGACAGGGAGCGCAGATACGCAGTATTTT. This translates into CASTQTGSADTQYF.

The CDR3 bases are TGTGCCAGCAGCTTTCCTAGCGGGGGGGCCTCCGAGCAGTACTTC. It encodes CASSFPSGGASEQYF. The chain links TRBV7-2 to TRBJ2-7; 12 bases align to TRBD2. V gave up 3 bases and J gave up 6 bases; unmatched junction bases: 6. Germline V gives CDR1 SGHTA, CDR2 FQGNSA. CDR3 length: 15 amino acids.

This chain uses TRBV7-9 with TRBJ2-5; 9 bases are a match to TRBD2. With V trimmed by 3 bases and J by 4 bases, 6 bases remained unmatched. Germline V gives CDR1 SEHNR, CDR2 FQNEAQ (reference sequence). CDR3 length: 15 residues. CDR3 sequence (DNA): TGTGCCAGCAGCTTGATCGGTAGCGGGGGAGAGACCCAGTACTTC. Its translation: CASSLIGSGGETQYF.

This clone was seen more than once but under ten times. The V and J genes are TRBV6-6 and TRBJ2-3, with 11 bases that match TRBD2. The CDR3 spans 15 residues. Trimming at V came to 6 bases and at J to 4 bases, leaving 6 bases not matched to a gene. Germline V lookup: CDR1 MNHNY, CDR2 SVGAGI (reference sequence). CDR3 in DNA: TGTGCCAGCAGCTTAGCGGGAGGGCCCTCAGATACGCAGTATTTT. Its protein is CASSLAGGPSDTQYF.

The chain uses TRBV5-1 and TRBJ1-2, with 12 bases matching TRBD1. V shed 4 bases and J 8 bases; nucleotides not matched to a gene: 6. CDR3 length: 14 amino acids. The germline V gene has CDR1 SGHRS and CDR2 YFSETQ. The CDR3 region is CASSAGQGARGYTF. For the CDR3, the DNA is TGCGCCAGCAGCGCGGGACAGGGGGCGCGGGGCTACACCTTC. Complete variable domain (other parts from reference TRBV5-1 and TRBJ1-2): KAGVTQTPRYLIKTRGQQVTLSCSPISGHRSVSWYQQTPGQGLQFLFEYFSETQRNKGNFPGRFSGRQFSNSRSEMNVSTLELGDSALYLCASSAGQGARGYTFGSGTRLTVV.

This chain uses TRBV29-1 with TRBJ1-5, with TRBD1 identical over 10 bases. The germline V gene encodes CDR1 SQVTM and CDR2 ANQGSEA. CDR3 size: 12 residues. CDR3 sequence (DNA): TGCGGGACAGGGGACGGCGATCAGCCCCAGCATTTT. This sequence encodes CGTGDGDQPQHF.

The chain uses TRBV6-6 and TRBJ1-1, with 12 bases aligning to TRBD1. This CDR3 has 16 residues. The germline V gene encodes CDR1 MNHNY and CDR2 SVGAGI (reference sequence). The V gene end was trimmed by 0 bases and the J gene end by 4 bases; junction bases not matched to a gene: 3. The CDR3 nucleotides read TGTGCCAGCAGTTACTCCAGGGGACAGGGGGCCACTGAAGCTTTCTTT. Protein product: CASSYSRGQGATEAFF.

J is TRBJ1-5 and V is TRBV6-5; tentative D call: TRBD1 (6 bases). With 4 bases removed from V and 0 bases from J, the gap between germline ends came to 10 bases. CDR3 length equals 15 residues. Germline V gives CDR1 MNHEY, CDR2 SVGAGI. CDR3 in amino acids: CASSLTGHSNQPQHF. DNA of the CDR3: TGTGCCAGCAGTTTAACAGGGCATAGCAATCAGCCCCAGCATTTT.

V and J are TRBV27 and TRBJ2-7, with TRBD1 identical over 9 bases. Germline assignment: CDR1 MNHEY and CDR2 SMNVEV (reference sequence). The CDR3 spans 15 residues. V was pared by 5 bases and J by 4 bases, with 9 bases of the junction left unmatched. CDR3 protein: CASSPTGTGFYEQYF. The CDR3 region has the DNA TGTGCCAGCAGTCCTACCGGGACAGGGTTTTACGAGCAGTACTTC.

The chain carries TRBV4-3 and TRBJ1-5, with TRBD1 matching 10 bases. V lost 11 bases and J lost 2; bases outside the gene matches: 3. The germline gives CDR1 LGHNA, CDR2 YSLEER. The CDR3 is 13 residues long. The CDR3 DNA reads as TGCGCCGCCGGGACAGGGGGCAATCAGCCCCAGCATTTT. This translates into CAAGTGGNQPQHF.